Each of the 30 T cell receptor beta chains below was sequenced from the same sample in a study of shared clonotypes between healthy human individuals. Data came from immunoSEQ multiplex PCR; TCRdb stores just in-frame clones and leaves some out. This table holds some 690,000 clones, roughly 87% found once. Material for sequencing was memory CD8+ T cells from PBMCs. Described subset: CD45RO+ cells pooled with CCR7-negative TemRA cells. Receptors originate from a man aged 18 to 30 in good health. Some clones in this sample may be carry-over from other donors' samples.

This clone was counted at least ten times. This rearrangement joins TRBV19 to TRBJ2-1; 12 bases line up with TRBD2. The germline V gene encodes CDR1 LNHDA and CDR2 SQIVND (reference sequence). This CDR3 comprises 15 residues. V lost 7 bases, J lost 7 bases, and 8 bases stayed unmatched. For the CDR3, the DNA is TGTGCCAGTACCCCGACTAGCGGGAGAGTGAATGAGCAGTTCTTC. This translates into CASTPTSGRVNEQFF.

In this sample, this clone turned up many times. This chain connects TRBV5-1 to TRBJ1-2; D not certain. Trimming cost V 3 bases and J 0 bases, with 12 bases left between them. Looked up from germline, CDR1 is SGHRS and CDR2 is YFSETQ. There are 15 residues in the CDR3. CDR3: CASSWQDRSNYGYTF. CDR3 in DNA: TGCGCCAGCAGCTGGCAGGACCGCTCTAACTATGGCTACACCTTC.

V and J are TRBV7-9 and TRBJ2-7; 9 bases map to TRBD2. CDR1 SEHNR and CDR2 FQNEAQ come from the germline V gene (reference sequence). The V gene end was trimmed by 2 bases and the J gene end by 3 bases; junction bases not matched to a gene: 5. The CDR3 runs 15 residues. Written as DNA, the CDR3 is TGTGCCAGCAGCTTAAGTAGCGGGAGATTCTACGAGCAGTACTTC. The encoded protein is CASSLSSGRFYEQYF.

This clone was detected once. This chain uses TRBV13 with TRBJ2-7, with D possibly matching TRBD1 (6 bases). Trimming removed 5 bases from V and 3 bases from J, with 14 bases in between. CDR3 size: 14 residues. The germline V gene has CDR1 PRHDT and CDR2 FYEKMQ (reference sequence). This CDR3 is CASSTWTDNYEQYF. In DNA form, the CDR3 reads TGTGCCAGCAGCACCTGGACAGACAACTACGAGCAGTACTTC.

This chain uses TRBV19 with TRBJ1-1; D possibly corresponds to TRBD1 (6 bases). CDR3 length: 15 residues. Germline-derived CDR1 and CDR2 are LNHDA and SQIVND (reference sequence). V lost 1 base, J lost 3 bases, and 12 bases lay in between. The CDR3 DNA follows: TGTGCCAGTAGTATAGGAATGGGGGCACACACTGAAGCTTTCTTT. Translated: CASSIGMGAHTEAFF.

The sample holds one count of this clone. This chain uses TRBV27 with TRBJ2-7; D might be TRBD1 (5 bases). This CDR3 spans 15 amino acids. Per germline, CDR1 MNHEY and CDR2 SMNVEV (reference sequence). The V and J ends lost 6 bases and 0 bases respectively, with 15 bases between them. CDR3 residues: CASSPNRFNSYEQYF. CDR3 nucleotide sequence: TGTGCCAGCAGCCCGAACAGGTTTAACTCCTACGAGCAGTACTTC.

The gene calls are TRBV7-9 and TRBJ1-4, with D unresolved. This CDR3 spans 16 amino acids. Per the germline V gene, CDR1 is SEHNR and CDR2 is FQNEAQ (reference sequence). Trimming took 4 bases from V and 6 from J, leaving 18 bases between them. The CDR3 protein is CASSSPMGSHHEKLFF. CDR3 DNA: TGTGCCAGCAGCTCTCCGATGGGGTCCCACCATGAAAAACTGTTTTTT.

The CDR3 here is CASSVVAESTDTQYF. In DNA, the CDR3 is TGTGCCAGCAGCGTAGTAGCGGAGAGCACAGATACGCAGTATTTT. V and J are TRBV9 and TRBJ2-3; possible D gene TRBD2, 6 bases. V lost 0 bases and J lost 0, with 8 bases in between. The germline gives CDR1 SGDLS, CDR2 YYNGEE. This CDR3 has 15 amino acids.

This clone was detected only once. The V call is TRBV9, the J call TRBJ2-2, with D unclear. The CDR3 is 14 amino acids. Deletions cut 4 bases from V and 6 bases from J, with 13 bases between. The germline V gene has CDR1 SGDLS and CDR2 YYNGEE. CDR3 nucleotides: TGTGCCAGCAGCCGTTGGGTAAACGCCGGGGAGCTGTTTTTT. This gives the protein CASSRWVNAGELFF.

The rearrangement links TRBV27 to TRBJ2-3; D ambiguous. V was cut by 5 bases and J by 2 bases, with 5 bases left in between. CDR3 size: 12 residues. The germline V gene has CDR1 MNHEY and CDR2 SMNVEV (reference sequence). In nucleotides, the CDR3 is TGTGCCAGCAGTCCGCCCACAGATACGCAGTATTTT. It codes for CASSPPTDTQYF.

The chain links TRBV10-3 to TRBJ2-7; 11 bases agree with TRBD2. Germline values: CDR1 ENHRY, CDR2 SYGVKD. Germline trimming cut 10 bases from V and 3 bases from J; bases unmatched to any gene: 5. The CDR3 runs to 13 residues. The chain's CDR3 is CATSGLADYEQYF. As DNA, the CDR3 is TGTGCCACCTCGGGACTAGCGGACTACGAGCAGTACTTC.

The CDR3 nucleotides read TGTGCCAGCAGCTTCGGTCGACCCGACACTGAAGCTTTCTTT. Protein product: CASSFGRPDTEAFF. The rearrangement joins TRBV5-6 to TRBJ1-1, with D uncertain. V lost 2 bases, J lost 3 bases, and 11 bases lay in between. Germline CDR1 reads SGHDT; CDR2 reads YYEEEE. This CDR3 region has 14 residues.

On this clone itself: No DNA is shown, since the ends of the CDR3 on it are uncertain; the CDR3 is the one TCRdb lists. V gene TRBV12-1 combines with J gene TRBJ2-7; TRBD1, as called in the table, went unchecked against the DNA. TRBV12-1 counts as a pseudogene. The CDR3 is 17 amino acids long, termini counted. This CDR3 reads CASSFGKVGQGAYEQYF.

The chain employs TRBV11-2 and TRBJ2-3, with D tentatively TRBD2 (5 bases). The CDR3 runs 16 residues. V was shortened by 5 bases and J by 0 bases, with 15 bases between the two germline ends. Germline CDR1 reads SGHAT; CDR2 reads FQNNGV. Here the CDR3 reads CASSPNLQRSTDTQYF. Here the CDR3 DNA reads TGTGCCAGCAGCCCTAACCTACAGCGGAGCACAGATACGCAGTATTTT. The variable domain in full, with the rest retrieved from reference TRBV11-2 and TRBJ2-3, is EAGVAQSPRYKIIEKRQSVAFWCNPISGHATLYWYQQILGQGPKLLIQFQNNGVVDDSQLPKDRFSAERLKGVDSTLKIQPAKLEDSAVYLCASSPNLQRSTDTQYFGPGTRLTVL.

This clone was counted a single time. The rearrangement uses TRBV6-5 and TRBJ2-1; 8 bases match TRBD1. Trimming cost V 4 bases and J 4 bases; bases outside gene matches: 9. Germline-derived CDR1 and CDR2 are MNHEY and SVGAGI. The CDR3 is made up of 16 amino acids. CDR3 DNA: TGTGCCAGCAGTTCGGGACAGGCCCCCCCGTACAATGAGCAGTTCTTC. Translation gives CASSSGQAPPYNEQFF.

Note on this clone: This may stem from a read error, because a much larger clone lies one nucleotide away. CDR3 DNA: TGTGCCGTCAGTGAAGGCGGCTTAAACGAGCAGTACTTC. Encoded protein: CAVSEGGLNEQYF. The chain recombines TRBV10-3 with TRBJ2-7; D is unresolved. CDR1 and CDR2 (germline): ENHRY, SYGVKD. This CDR3 is built from 13 residues.

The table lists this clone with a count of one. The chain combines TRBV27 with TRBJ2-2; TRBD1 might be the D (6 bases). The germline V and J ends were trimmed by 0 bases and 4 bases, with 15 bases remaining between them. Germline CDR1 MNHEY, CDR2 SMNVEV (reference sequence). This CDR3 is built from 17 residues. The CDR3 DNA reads TGTGCCAGCAGTTTATCGAGCAGGGGAGTTGTCACCGGGGAGCTGTTTTTT. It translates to CASSLSSRGVVTGELFF.

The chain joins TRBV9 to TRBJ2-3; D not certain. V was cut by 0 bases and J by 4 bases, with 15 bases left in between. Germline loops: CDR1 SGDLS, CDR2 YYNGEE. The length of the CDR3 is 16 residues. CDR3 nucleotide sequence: TGTGCCAGCAGCGTAGAGGCAGTATATTTCCCAGATACGCAGTATTTT. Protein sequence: CASSVEAVYFPDTQYF.

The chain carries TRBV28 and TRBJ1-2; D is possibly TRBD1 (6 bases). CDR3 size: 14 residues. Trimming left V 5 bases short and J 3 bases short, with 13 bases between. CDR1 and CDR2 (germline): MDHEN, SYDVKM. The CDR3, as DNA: TGTGCCAGCAGTATCCGAGAGGGGGACTATGGCTACACCTTC. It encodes CASSIREGDYGYTF.

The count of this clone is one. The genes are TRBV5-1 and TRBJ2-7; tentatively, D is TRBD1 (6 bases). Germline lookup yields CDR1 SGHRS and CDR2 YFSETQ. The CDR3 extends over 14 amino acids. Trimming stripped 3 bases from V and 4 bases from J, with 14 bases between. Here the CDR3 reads CASSSTGPRYEQYF. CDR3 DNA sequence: TGCGCCAGCAGCTCGACAGGCCCTAGGTACGAGCAGTACTTC.

The DNA for the CDR3 is TGTGCAAGTCGCCTCCCCGGTTACATCGGGGGGGGCAATCAGCCCCAGCATTTT. Residues: CASRLPGYIGGGNQPQHF. The rearrangement joins TRBV12-2 to TRBJ1-5. TRBV12-2 represents a pseudogene. CDR3 length equals 18 residues.

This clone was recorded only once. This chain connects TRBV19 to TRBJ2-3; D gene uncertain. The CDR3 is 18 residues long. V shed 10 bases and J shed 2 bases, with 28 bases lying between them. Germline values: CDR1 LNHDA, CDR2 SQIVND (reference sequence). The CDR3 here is CATSSIRGRIRDTDTQYF. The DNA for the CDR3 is TGTGCCACCAGTAGTATACGCGGTAGGATCCGAGACACAGATACGCAGTATTTT.

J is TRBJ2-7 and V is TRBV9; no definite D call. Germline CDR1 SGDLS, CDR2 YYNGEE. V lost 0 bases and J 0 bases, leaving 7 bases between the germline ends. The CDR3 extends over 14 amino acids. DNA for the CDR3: TGTGCCAGCAGCGTAGCTTTAGGCTCCTACGAGCAGTACTTC. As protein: CASSVALGSYEQYF.

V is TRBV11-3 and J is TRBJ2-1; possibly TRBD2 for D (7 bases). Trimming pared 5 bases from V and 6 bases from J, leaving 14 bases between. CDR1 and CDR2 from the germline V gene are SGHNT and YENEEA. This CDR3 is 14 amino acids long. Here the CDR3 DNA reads TGTGCCAGCAGCCCCCGGGGGGCGGGCAATGAGCAGTTCTTC. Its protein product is CASSPRGAGNEQFF.

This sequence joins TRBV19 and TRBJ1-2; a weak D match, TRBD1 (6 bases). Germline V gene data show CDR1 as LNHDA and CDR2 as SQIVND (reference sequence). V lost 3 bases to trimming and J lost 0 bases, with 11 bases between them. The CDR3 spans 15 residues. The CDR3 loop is CASSIGQRANYGYTF. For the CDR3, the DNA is TGTGCCAGTAGTATCGGACAGCGAGCTAACTATGGCTACACCTTC.

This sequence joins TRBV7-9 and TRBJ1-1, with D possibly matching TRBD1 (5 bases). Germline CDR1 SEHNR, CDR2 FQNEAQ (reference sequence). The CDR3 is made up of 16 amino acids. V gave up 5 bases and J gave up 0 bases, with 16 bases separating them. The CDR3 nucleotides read TGTGCCAGCAGCCCTCGCCTTGTGGGGCTGAACACTGAAGCTTTCTTT. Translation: CASSPRLVGLNTEAFF. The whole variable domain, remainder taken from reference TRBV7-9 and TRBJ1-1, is DTGVSQNPRHKITKRGQNVTFRCDPISEHNRLYWYRQTLGQGPEFLTYFQNEAQLEKSRLLSDRFSAERPKGSFSTLEIQRTEQGDSAMYLCASSPRLVGLNTEAFFGQGTRLTVV.

The CDR3 nucleotides read TGTGCCAGCAGCTTGGTGACTAGCGGGAGACGTACGGAGACCCAGTACTTC. Translating gives CASSLVTSGRRTETQYF. The V and J genes are TRBV5-4 and TRBJ2-5; TRBD2 matches at 12 bases. CDR3 length equals 17 residues. V dropped 0 bases and J dropped 5; count of bases not matched to a gene: 8. Germline CDR1 reads SGHNT; CDR2 reads YYREEE (reference sequence). The whole variable domain, filled in from reference TRBV5-4 and TRBJ2-5, reads ETGVTQSPTHLIKTRGQQVTLRCSSQSGHNTVSWYQQALGQGPQFIFQYYREEENGRGNFPPRFSGLQFPNYSSELNVNALELDDSALYLCASSLVTSGRRTETQYFGPGTRLLVL.

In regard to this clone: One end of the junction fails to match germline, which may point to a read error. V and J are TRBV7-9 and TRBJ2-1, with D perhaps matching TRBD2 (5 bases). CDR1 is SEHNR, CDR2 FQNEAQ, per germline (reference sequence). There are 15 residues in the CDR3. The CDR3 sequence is CASSLARGSYNEQFF. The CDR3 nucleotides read TGTGCCAGCAGCCTAGCCCGAGGATCCTACAATGAGCAGTTCTTC.

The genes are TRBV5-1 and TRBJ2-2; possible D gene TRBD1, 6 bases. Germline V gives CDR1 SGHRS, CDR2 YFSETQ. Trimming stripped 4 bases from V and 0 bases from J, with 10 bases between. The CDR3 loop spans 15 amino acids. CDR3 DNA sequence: TGCGCCAGCAGCCCGTGGACAGCGAACACCGGGGAGCTGTTTTTT. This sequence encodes CASSPWTANTGELFF.

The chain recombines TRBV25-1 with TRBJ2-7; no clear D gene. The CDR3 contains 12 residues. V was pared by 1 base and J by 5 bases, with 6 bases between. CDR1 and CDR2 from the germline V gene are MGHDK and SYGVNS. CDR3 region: CASSESFHEQYF. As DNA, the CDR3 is TGTGCCAGCAGTGAATCGTTCCACGAGCAGTACTTC.